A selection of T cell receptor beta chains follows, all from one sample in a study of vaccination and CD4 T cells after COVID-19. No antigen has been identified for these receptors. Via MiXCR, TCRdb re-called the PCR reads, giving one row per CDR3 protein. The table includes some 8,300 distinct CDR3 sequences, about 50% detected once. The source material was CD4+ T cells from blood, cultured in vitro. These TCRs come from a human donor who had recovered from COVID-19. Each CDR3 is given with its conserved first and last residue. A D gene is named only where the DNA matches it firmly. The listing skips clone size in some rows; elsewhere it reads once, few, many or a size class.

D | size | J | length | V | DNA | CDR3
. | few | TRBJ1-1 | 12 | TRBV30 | TGTGCCTGGAGTGTATCCGGAGGGGGTGCTTTCTTT | CAWSVSGGGAFF
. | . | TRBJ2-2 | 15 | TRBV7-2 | TGTGCCAGCAGCCCTAGAGCCTCGGGGACCGGGGAGCTGTTTTTT | CASSPRASGTGELFF
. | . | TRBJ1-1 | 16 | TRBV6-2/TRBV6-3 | TGTGCCAGCAGCAGGATTGTACAGGGTACTAACACTGAAGCTTTCTTT | CASSRIVQGTNTEAFF
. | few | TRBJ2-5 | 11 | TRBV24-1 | TGTGCCACCAGTGACCTAGAGACCCAGTACTTC | CATSDLETQYF
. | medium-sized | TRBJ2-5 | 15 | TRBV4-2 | TGTGCCAGCAGCCATAGCGACGGGCAGCAAGAGACCCAGTACTTC | CASSHSDGQQETQYF
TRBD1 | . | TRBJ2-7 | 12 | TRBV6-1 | TGTGCCTCGGGACAGGGTTCCTACGAGCAGTACTTC | CASGQGSYEQYF
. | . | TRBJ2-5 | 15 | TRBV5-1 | TGCGCCAGCAGCTCACCGGGACGACGAAAAGAGACCCAGTACTTC | CASSSPGRRKETQYF
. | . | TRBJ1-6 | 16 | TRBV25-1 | TGTGCCAGCAGTGAATTAGGGAGCTCCTATAATTCACCCCTCCACTTT | CASSELGSSYNSPLHF
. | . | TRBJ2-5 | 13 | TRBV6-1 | TGTGCCAGCAGGGCGCTGGCTGGAGAGACCCAGTACTTC | CASRALAGETQYF
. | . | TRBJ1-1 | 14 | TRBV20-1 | TGCAGTGCTAGAGATATTACAGGGTCATCTGAAGCTTTCTTT | CSARDITGSSEAFF
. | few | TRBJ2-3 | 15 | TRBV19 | TGTGCCAGTAGTATTCGGGTTAAGAGCACAGATACGCAGTATTTT | CASSIRVKSTDTQYF
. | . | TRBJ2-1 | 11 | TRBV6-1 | TGTGCCACCTCAGGGAAAAATGAGCAGTTCTTC | CATSGKNEQFF
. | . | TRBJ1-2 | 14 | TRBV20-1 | TGCAGTGCAAGCGGACATACTTCTGGCTATGGCTACACCTTC | CSASGHTSGYGYTF
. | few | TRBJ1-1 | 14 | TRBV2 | TGTGCCAGCAGGGGGGACACGGTGAACACTGAAGCTTTCTTT | CASRGDTVNTEAFF
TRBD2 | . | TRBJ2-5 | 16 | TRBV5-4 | TGTGCCAGCAGTCCTATTAGCGGGGGGGCCCAAGAGACCCAGTACTTC | CASSPISGGAQETQYF
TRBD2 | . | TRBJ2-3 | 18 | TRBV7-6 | TGTGCCAGCAGCTTCCTCCCCTTTGCGGGGGAACTCACAGATACGCAGTATTTT | CASSFLPFAGELTDTQYF
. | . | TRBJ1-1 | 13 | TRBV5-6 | TGTGCCAGCAGCTTGGACCTGACCGGTGAAGCTTTCTTT | CASSLDLTGEAFF
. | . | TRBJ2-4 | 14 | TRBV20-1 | TGCAGTGCTAGACCGCTCTTAGCCAAAAACATTCAGTACTTC | CSARPLLAKNIQYF
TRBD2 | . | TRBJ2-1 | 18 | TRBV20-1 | TGCAGTGCTAGAGATAAGCGGGGGGCTTTGAGCTCCTACAATGAGCAGTTCTTC | CSARDKRGALSSYNEQFF
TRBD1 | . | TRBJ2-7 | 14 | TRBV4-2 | TGTGCCAGCAGCCTAGGGACAGGGGTCCCCGAGCAGTACTTC | CASSLGTGVPEQYF
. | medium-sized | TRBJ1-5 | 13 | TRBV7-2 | TGTGCCAGCAGCTTAGCGGGTTGGCAGCCCCAGCATTTT | CASSLAGWQPQHF
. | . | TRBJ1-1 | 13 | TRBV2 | TGTGCCAGCAGAGGTCAGCTGAACACTGAAGCTTTCTTT | CASRGQLNTEAFF
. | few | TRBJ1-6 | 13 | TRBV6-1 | TGTGCCAGCAGTGAGGCACGGGGCTCAACCCTCCACTTT | CASSEARGSTLHF
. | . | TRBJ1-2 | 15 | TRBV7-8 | TGTGCCAGCAGCTTAAGGGCAGGAGCTAACTATGGCTACACCTTC | CASSLRAGANYGYTF
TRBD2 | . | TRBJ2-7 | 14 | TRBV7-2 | TGTGCCAGCAGCAACCCGGGACTAGTTGCCGAGCAGTACTTC | CASSNPGLVAEQYF